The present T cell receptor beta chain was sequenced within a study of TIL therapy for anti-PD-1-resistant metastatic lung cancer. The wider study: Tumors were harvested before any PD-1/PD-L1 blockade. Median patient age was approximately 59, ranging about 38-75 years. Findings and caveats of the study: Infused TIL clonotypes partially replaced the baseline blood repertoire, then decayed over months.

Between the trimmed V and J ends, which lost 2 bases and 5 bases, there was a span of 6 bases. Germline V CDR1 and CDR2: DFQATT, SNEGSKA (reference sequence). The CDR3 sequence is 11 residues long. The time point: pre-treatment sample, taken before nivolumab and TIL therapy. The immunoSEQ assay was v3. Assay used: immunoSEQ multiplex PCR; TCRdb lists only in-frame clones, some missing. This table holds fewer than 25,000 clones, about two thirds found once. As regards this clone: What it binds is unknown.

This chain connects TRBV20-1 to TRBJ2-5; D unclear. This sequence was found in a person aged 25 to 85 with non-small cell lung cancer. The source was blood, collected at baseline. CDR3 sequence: CSARPQETQYF. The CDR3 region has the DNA TGCAGTGCTAGACCCCAGGAGACCCAGTACTTC.